The rows below give T cell receptor beta chains drawn from one sample of a study of cytotoxic CD8 clonotypes in ibrutinib-treated CLL. The table came from immunoSEQ multiplex PCR; TCRdb's copy has only in-frame clones and leaves some out. The repertoire includes over 100,000 clones, approximately 58% of them detected once, and under 45% sits in the top ten. The specimen comprised PBMCs, sampled after 24 months of ibrutinib treatment. The receptors originated from a human donor with chronic lymphocytic leukemia. CDR3s include the opening cysteine and the closing phenylalanine or tryptophan. A D gene is named only where the DNA matches it firmly. Clone size is stated in some rows and not others, as once, few, many or a class when expanded.

J	V	D	size	DNA	CDR3
TRBJ1-5	TRBV30	TRBD1	.	TGTGCCTGGAGTGTAGCAGGGGGGGTCCAGCCCCAGCATTTT	CAWSVAGGVQPQHF
TRBJ1-2	TRBV6-6	.	.	TGTGCCAGCAGTTACCGGGACGGAAACTATGGCTACACCTTC	CASSYRDGNYGYTF
TRBJ2-2	TRBV30	.	.	TGTGCCTGGAGAGTATCGAACACCGGGGAGCTGTTTTTT	CAWRVSNTGELFF
TRBJ1-1	TRBV2	TRBD1	.	TGTGCCAGCAGCCGACAGGGAAACACTGAAGCTTTCTTT	CASSRQGNTEAFF
TRBJ2-1	TRBV30	TRBD2	.	TGTGCCTGGAGCGTCGGGGGGTACAATGAGCAGTTCTTC	CAWSVGGYNEQFF
TRBJ2-2	TRBV29-1	.	.	TGCAGCGTTGACAGGGCCGGCGGGGAGCTGTTTTTT	CSVDRAGGELFF
TRBJ2-7	TRBV28	TRBD1	.	TGTGCCAGCCAGAGGACAGGGGACGAGCAGTACTTC	CASQRTGDEQYF
TRBJ2-3	TRBV6-1	.	.	TGTGCCAGCAACCGACAGGGCACAGATACGCAGTATTTT	CASNRQGTDTQYF
TRBJ2-1	TRBV30	.	.	TGTGCCTGGAGTGACTACAATGAGCAGTTCTTC	CAWSDYNEQFF
TRBJ2-7	TRBV30	TRBD1	.	TGTGCCTTGGACAGGGGGGGATACGAGCAGTACTTC	CALDRGGYEQYF
TRBJ2-5	TRBV10-1	.	.	TGCGCCAGATCGTCCGGGACACAAGAGACCCAGTACTTC	CARSSGTQETQYF
TRBJ2-7	TRBV14	.	once	TGTGCCAGCAGCCGGGGCCGGGGTGCCTACGAGCAGTACTTC	CASSRGRGAYEQYF
TRBJ1-2	TRBV6-1	.	many	TGTGCCAGCAGTGAAAATTACAGGGTTAACTATGGCTACACCTTC	CASSENYRVNYGYTF
TRBJ2-7	TRBV7-2	.	.	TGTGCCAGCAGCCGCCAGGGGTCCTACGAGCAGTACTTC	CASSRQGSYEQYF
TRBJ2-7	TRBV4-2	TRBD2	few	TGTGCCAGCAGCGGGGGGACTAGCAGCGAGCAGTACTTC	CASSGGTSSEQYF
TRBJ1-3	TRBV19	.	few	TGTGCCAGTAGATCTGGCTCTGGAAACACCATATATTTT	CASRSGSGNTIYF
TRBJ2-7	TRBV6-6	.	.	TGTGCCAGCAGTTACGGGCGGGGTAGCTCCTACGAGCAGTACTTC	CASSYGRGSSYEQYF
TRBJ2-7	TRBV5-4	.	once	TGTGCCAGCAGCCCGGCACAGGGTATCTACGAGCAGTACTTC	CASSPAQGIYEQYF
TRBJ1-5	TRBV6-5	.	.	TGTGCCAGCAGTTACGTGCGGGATCAGCCCCAGCATTTT	CASSYVRDQPQHF
TRBJ2-7	TRBV5-4	TRBD1	.	TGTGCCAGCAGCTTGTGGGTCGACAGGGGAGACGAGCAGTACTTC	CASSLWVDRGDEQYF